This TCR beta chain is from a study of T cell changes during pregnancy in multiple sclerosis. V lost 5 bases and J 3 bases, leaving 11 bases between the germline ends. CDR1 LNHDA and CDR2 SQIVND come from the germline V gene (reference sequence). This CDR3 is built from 13 residues. Produced via immunoSEQ multiplex PCR; TCRdb's table is partial and in-frame only. This table has approximately 53,000 clones, around nine tenths appearing once. This clone came up a few times. This specimen consisted of CD4+ T cells from peripheral blood mononuclear cells, obtained in the second trimester of pregnancy. The TCR comes from a female donor with multiple sclerosis, enrolled in a pregnancy study. The chain uses TRBV19 and TRBJ2-7; weak D call: TRBD1 (5 bases). The CDR3 DNA is TGTGCCAGTAGTCCTGGACATAACTACGAGCAGTACTTC. It specifies CASSPGHNYEQYF.